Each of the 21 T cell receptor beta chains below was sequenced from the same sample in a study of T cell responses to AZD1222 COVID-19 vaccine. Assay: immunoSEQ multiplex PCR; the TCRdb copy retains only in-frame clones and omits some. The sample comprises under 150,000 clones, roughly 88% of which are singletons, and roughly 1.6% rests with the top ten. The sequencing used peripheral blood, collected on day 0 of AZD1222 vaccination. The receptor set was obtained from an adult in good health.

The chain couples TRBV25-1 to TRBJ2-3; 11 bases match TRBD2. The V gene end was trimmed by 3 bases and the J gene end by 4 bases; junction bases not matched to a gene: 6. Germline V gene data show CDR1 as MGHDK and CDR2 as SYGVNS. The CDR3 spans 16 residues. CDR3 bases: TGTGCCAGCAGTGACGGAGGGACTAGCGGTGCAGATACGCAGTATTTT. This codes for CASSDGGTSGADTQYF.

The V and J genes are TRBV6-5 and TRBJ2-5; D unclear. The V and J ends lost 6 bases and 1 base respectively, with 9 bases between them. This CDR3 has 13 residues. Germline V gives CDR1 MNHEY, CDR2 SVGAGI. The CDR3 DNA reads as TGTGCCAGCAGAGCACCCAGCCAAGAGACCCAGTACTTC. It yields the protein CASRAPSQETQYF.

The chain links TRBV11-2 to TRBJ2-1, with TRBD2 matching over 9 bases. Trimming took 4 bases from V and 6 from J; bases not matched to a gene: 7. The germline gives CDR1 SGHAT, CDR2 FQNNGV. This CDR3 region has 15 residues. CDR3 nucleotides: TGTGCCAGCAGCTCGAGCGGGGGGACTTCCAATGAGCAGTTCTTC. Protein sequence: CASSSSGGTSNEQFF. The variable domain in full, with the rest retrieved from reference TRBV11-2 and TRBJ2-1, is EAGVAQSPRYKIIEKRQSVAFWCNPISGHATLYWYQQILGQGPKLLIQFQNNGVVDDSQLPKDRFSAERLKGVDSTLKIQPAKLEDSAVYLCASSSSGGTSNEQFFGPGTRLTVL.

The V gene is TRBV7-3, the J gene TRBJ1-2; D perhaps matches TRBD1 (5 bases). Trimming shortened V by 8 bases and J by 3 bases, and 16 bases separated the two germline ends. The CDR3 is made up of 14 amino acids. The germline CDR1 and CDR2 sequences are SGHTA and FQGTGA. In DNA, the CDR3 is TGTGCCAGCCCGCCGGGACCTTGGGACTATGGCTACACCTTC. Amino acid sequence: CASPPGPWDYGYTF.

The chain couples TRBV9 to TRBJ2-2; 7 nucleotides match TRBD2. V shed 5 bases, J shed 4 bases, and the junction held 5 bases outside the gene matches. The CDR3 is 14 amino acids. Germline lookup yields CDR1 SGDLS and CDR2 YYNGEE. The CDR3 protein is CASRAGVGTGELFF. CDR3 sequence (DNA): TGTGCCAGCAGGGCGGGAGTTGGCACCGGGGAGCTGTTTTTT.

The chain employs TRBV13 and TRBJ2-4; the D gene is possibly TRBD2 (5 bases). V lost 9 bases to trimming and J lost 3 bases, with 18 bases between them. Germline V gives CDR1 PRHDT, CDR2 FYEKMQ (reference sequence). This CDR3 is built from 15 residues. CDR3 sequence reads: CASQAVMDLKNIQYF. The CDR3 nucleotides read TGTGCCAGTCAAGCGGTGATGGACCTCAAAAACATTCAGTACTTC.

CDR3 DNA sequence: TGTGCCAGCAGCTTATCCCGGGAAAAACTGTTTTTT. It translates to CASSLSREKLFF. V usage is TRBV7-6 and J usage is TRBJ1-4; unclear D gene. The CDR3 covers 12 residues. Trimming removed 2 bases at V and 8 bases at J, with 6 bases between. CDR1 is SGHVS, CDR2 FNYEAQ, per germline.

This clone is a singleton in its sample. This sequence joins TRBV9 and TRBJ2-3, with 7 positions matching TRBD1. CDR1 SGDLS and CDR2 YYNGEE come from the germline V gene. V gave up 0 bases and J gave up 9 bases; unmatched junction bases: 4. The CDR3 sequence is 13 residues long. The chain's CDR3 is CASSVEGAGTQYF. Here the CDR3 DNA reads TGTGCCAGCAGCGTAGAGGGGGCTGGGACGCAGTATTTT.

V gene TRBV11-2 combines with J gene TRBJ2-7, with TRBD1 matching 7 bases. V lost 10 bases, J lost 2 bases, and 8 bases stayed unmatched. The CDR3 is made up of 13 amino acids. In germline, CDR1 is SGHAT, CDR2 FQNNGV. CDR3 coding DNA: TGTGCCACTCCGGGACAGAGAACCTACGAGCAGTACTTC. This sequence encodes CATPGQRTYEQYF. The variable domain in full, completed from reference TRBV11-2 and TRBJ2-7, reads EAGVAQSPRYKIIEKRQSVAFWCNPISGHATLYWYQQILGQGPKLLIQFQNNGVVDDSQLPKDRFSAERLKGVDSTLKIQPAKLEDSAVYLCATPGQRTYEQYFGPGTRLTVT.

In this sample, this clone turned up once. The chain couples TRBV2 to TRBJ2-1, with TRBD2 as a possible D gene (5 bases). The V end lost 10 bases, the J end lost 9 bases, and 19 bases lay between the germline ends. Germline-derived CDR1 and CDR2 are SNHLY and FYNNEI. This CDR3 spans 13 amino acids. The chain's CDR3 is CATVLERSTEQFF. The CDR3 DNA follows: TGTGCCACCGTACTAGAAAGGTCGACTGAGCAGTTCTTC.

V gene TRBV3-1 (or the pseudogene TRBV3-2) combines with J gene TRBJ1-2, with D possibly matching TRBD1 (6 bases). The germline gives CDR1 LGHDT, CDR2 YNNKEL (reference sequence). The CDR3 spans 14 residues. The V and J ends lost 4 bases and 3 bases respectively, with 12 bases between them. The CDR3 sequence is CASSPRRTDYGYTF. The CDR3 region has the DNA TGTGCCAGCAGCCCTCGTAGGACAGACTATGGCTACACCTTC.

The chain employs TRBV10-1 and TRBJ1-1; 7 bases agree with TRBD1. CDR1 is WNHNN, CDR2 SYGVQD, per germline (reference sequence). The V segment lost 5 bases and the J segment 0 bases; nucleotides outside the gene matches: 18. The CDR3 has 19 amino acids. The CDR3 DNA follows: TGCGCCAGCAGTCTCACAAAGGAAGGGGGCTTAATCATGAACACTGAAGCTTTCTTT. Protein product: CASSLTKEGGLIMNTEAFF.

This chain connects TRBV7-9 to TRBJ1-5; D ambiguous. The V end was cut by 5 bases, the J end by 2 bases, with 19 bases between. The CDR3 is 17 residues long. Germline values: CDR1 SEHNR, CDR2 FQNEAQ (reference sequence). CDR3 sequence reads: CASSPSGGIRGNQPQHF. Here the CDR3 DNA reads TGTGCCAGCAGCCCCTCCGGAGGGATAAGAGGCAATCAGCCCCAGCATTTT.

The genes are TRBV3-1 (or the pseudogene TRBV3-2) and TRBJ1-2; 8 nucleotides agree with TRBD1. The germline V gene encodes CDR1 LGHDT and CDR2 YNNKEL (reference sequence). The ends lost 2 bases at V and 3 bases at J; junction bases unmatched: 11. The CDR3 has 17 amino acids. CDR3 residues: CASSQLRGTGRHYGYTF. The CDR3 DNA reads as TGTGCCAGCAGCCAACTAAGGGGGACAGGTCGACACTATGGCTACACCTTC.

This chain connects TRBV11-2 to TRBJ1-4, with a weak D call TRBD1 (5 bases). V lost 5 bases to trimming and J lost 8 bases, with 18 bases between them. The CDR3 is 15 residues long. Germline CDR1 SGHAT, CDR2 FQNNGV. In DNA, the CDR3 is TGTGCCAGCAGCCCCTCTAAGGGGAAGGGGGAAAAACTGTTTTTT. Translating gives CASSPSKGKGEKLFF.

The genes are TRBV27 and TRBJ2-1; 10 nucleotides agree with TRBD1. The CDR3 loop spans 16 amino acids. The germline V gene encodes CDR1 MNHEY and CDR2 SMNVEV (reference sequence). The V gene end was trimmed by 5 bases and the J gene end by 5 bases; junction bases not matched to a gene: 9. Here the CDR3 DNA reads TGTGCCAGCAGTAGTAGGGACAGGGGATTGCACAATGAGCAGTTCTTC. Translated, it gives CASSSRDRGLHNEQFF.

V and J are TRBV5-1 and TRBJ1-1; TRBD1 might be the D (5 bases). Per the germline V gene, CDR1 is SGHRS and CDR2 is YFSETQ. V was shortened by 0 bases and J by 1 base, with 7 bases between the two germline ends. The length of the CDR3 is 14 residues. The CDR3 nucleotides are TGCGCCAGCAGCTTGGGACAGCGGAACACTGAAGCTTTCTTT. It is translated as CASSLGQRNTEAFF. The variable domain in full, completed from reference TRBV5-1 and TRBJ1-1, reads KAGVTQTPRYLIKTRGQQVTLSCSPISGHRSVSWYQQTPGQGLQFLFEYFSETQRNKGNFPGRFSGRQFSNSRSEMNVSTLELGDSALYLCASSLGQRNTEAFFGQGTRLTVV.

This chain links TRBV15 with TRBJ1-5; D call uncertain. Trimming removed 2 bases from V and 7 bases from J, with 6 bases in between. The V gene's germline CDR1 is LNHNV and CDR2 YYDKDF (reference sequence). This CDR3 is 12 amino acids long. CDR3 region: CATSRPRQPQHF. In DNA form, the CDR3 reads TGTGCCACCAGCAGACCTAGGCAGCCCCAGCATTTT.

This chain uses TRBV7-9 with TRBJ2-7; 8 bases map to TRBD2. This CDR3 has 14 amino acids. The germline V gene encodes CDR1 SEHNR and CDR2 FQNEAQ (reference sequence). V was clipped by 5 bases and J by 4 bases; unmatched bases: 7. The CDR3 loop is CASSPNGLAYEQYF. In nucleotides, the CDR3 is TGTGCCAGCAGCCCAAACGGACTAGCTTACGAGCAGTACTTC. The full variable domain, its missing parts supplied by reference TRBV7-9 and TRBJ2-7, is DTGVSQNPRHKITKRGQNVTFRCDPISEHNRLYWYRQTLGQGPEFLTYFQNEAQLEKSRLLSDRFSAERPKGSFSTLEIQRTEQGDSAMYLCASSPNGLAYEQYFGPGTRLTVT.

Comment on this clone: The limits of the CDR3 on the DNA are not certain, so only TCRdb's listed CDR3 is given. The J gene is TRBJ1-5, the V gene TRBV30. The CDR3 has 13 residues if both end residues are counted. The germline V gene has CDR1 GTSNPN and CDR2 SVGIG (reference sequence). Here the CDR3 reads CAWRGTSGQPQHF.

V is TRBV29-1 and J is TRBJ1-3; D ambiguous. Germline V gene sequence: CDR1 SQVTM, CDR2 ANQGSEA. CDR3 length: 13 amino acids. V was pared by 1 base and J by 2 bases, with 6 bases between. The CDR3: CSVEGPAGNTIYF. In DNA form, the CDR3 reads TGCAGCGTTGAAGGGCCAGCTGGAAACACCATATATTTT.